The 5 T cell receptor beta chains given below trace back to one sample, sequenced in a study of blood T cell repertoires in COVID-19. Produced via immunoSEQ multiplex PCR; TCRdb's table is partial and in-frame only. The sample contains 250,000 to 400,000 clones, approximately 88% of which appear only once. Sequencing was carried out using peripheral blood. The receptors stem from a woman between 25 and 40 years old with COVID-19, enrolled during active disease.

The chain uses TRBV5-6 and TRBJ1-2; TRBD1 is a possible D gene (5 bases). The CDR3 has 15 amino acids. CDR1 and CDR2 from the germline V gene are SGHDT and YYEEEE. Trimming left V 4 bases short and J 1 base short, with 14 bases between. The DNA of the CDR3 is TGTGCCAGCAGCCCACGTCCGGGGGGTAACTATGGCTACACCTTC. It codes for CASSPRPGGNYGYTF. The full variable domain, with the rest looked up from reference TRBV5-6 and TRBJ1-2, is DAGVTQSPTHLIKTRGQQVTLRCSPKSGHDTVSWYQQALGQGPQFIFQYYEEEERQRGNFPDRFSGHQFPNYSSELNVNALLLGDSALYLCASSPRPGGNYGYTFGSGTRLTVV.

J is TRBJ2-3 and V is TRBV19; 7 nucleotides agree with TRBD1. Germline assignment: CDR1 LNHDA and CDR2 SQIVND (reference sequence). This CDR3 has 19 residues. The J segment lost 1 base and the V segment lost 4 bases, leaving 17 bases of the junction unmatched. CDR3 residues: CASSRGRTGAARGTDTQYF. Written as DNA, the CDR3 is TGTGCCAGTAGTAGGGGTCGAACAGGGGCGGCGCGTGGCACAGATACGCAGTATTTT.

The V and J genes are TRBV28 and TRBJ1-2; TRBD1 might be the D (6 bases). In germline, CDR1 is MDHEN, CDR2 SYDVKM. The V end lost 6 bases, the J end lost 5 bases, and 19 bases lay between the germline ends. The CDR3 contains 15 residues. DNA of the CDR3: TGTGCCAGCAGCACGTACCGGGGGGCGCGGTATGGCTACACCTTC. The encoded protein is CASSTYRGARYGYTF.

This clone turned up a few times. This sequence joins TRBV3-1 (or the pseudogene TRBV3-2) and TRBJ2-5; TRBD2 matches 10 bases. Germline-derived CDR1 and CDR2 are LGHDT and YNNKEL (reference sequence). The CDR3 spans 15 residues. Trimming at V came to 7 bases and at J to 5 bases, leaving 10 bases not matched to a gene. The DNA of the CDR3 is TGTGCCAGCACCCCGGTTAGCGGGGGGCTCGAGACCCAGTACTTC. Translating gives CASTPVSGGLETQYF.

The chain links TRBV11-3 to TRBJ2-7, with 10 bases identical to TRBD2. The J segment lost 1 base and the V segment lost 8 bases, leaving 2 bases of the junction unmatched. CDR1 SGHNT and CDR2 YENEEA come from the germline V gene. CDR3 length equals 13 residues. The CDR3 is CASQLAGSYEQYF. CDR3 bases: TGTGCCAGCCAACTAGCGGGGTCCTACGAGCAGTACTTC.